This TCR beta chain was identified during a study of cytomegalovirus exposure and HLA in healthy donors. Germline assignment: CDR1 MNHEY and CDR2 SMNVEV (reference sequence). J was trimmed by 6 bases and V by 5 bases; bases with no gene match: 14. The CDR3 contains 17 residues. Whole-study findings and limits: Specific recognition of CMV antigens was confirmed in vitro for a few chains (all CMV-associated). Published work reported that the classifier diagnosed cytomegalovirus status with high specificity and sensitivity. Researchers catalogued some 160 TCR beta chains as cytomegalovirus-associated.

Regarding this clone: Antigen: not known.

TCRdb keeps only in-frame clones here, not all; method: immunoSEQ multiplex PCR. The sample has roughly 90,000 clones; roughly 92% are singletons. The sequenced sample was PBMCs. This TCR was recovered from a woman aged 30 to 39 in good health and CMV-seropositive. This sequence joins TRBV27 and TRBJ2-1; 9 nucleotides match TRBD2. CDR3 in DNA: TGTGCCAGCAGTCCCCCGGCGGGAGGGCCTTCGGGCAATGAGCAGTTCTTC. Translating it yields CASSPPAGGPSGNEQFF.